This T cell receptor beta chain was sequenced for a study of blood T cell repertoires in COVID-19. Sequencing used immunoSEQ multiplex PCR; TCRdb keeps in-frame clones, though not all of them. Of 260,000 or so clones listed, around four fifths are singletons. The CDR3 contains 14 residues. Germline assignment: CDR1 SGHDT and CDR2 YYEEEE. V was trimmed by 1 base and J by 7 bases, leaving 12 bases between them. The sequence was obtained from a man older than 75 with acute or convalescent COVID-19. This chain connects TRBV5-6 to TRBJ2-1; possibly TRBD1 for D (7 bases). The sequencing sample was made of peripheral blood. The CDR3 nucleotides are TGTGCCAGCAGCTTGCCAGGGGGGAGAAATGAGCAGTTCTTC. Amino acids: CASSLPGGRNEQFF. The complete variable domain, with remaining parts taken from reference TRBV5-6 and TRBJ2-1, reads DAGVTQSPTHLIKTRGQQVTLRCSPKSGHDTVSWYQQALGQGPQFIFQYYEEEERQRGNFPDRFSGHQFPNYSSELNVNALLLGDSALYLCASSLPGGRNEQFFGPGTRLTVL.